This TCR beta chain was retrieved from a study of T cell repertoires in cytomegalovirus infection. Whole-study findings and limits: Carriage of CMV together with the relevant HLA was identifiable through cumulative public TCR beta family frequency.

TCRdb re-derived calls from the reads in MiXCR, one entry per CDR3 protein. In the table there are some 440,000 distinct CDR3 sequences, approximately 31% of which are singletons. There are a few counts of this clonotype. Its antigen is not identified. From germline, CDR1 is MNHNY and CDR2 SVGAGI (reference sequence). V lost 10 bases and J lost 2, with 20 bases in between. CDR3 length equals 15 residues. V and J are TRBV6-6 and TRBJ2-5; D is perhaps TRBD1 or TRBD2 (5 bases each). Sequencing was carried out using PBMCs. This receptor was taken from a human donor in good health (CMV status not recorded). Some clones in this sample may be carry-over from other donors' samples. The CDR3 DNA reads TGTGCCACTGGGTGGCAGGAGAGGGGACAAGAGACCCAGTACTTC. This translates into CATGWQERGQETQYF.